These T cell receptor beta chains were read from a single sample in a study of blood T cells in healthy people across ages. TCRdb processed the 5' RACE reads anew with MiXCR; each CDR3 protein has one entry. The profile shows 550,000 to 800,000 distinct CDR3 sequences, around a fifth of them singletons. The sample comprised blood. The source of these receptors is a man in his 70s in good health. Both conserved end residues are part of each CDR3. D genes are given only for firm matches. Clone size, where shown, is once, few, many, or a class for clones that have expanded.

clone size: .; J gene: TRBJ2-1; V gene: TRBV12-3/TRBV12-4; D gene: .; CDR3 DNA: TGTGCCAGCAGTTCCCCTCCGAATGAGCAGTTCTTC; CDR3 protein: CASSSPPNEQFF
clone size: .; J gene: TRBJ1-5; V gene: TRBV9; D gene: .; CDR3 DNA: TGTGCCAGCAGCGTAGCTCCAGGGAGCAATCAGCCCCAGCATTTT; CDR3 protein: CASSVAPGSNQPQHF
clone size: .; J gene: TRBJ1-4; V gene: TRBV6-5; D gene: .; CDR3 DNA: TGTGCCAGCAGTTACAGTCGTAATGAAAAACTGTTTTTT; CDR3 protein: CASSYSRNEKLFF
clone size: .; J gene: TRBJ2-1; V gene: TRBV28; D gene: .; CDR3 DNA: TGTGCCAGCAGTCTCGGGACAACCCACAATGAGCAGTTCTTC; CDR3 protein: CASSLGTTHNEQFF
clone size: .; J gene: TRBJ2-3; V gene: TRBV20-1; D gene: .; CDR3 DNA: TGCAGTGCAACAGAGATCCTAGCCCGGAGCTTCACAGATACGCAGTATTTT; CDR3 protein: CSATEILARSFTDTQYF
clone size: .; J gene: TRBJ1-4; V gene: TRBV15; D gene: .; CDR3 DNA: TGTGCCACCAGCAGAGCAAATCCGGGTAGTGAAAAACTGTTTTTT; CDR3 protein: CATSRANPGSEKLFF
clone size: few; J gene: TRBJ2-4; V gene: TRBV11-2; D gene: .; CDR3 DNA: TGTGCCAGCAGCTTAGGGTTAGCAGTTGACATTCAGTACTTC; CDR3 protein: CASSLGLAVDIQYF
clone size: few; J gene: TRBJ2-7; V gene: TRBV7-2; D gene: .; CDR3 DNA: TGTGCCAGCAGCTTCATCGGCGGCTACGAGCAGTACTTC; CDR3 protein: CASSFIGGYEQYF
clone size: few; J gene: TRBJ2-5; V gene: TRBV28; D gene: TRBD1; CDR3 DNA: TGTGCCGCCCTCAAGACAGGGTCCGTACGGACCCAGTACTTC; CDR3 protein: CAALKTGSVRTQYF
clone size: .; J gene: TRBJ2-7; V gene: TRBV10-3; D gene: TRBD2; CDR3 DNA: TGTGCCATCAGTAATGCGGCGGGAGAGGTCTACGAGCAGTACTTC; CDR3 protein: CAISNAAGEVYEQYF
clone size: .; J gene: TRBJ1-1; V gene: TRBV10-3; D gene: .; CDR3 DNA: TGTGCCATCAGTGAGTCGTGGGAGAACACTGAAGCTTTCTTT; CDR3 protein: CAISESWENTEAFF
clone size: .; J gene: TRBJ2-1; V gene: TRBV20-1; D gene: .; CDR3 DNA: TGCAGTGCTAGCAGGGGCAACAATGAGCAGTTCTTC; CDR3 protein: CSASRGNNEQFF
clone size: .; J gene: TRBJ2-5; V gene: TRBV5-1; D gene: .; CDR3 DNA: TGCGCCACATCAAGGACACTCTCCGTGCTAGAGACCCAGTACTTC; CDR3 protein: CATSRTLSVLETQYF